This TCR beta chain stems from a study of Tregs in tolerant kidney transplant recipients. Note on this clone: The antigen remains undetermined.

The repertoire was sequenced with immunoSEQ multiplex PCR; TCRdb's copy has only in-frame clones and lacks some. The sample contains roughly 5,000 clones, around 90% of which appear only once. Germline CDR1 is LNHDA and CDR2 is SQIVND (reference sequence). The CDR3 spans 13 residues. V lost 4 bases and J 5 bases, leaving 10 bases between the germline ends. V gene TRBV19 combines with J gene TRBJ2-3; the D is unclear. The sequences come from Tregs from blood cultured with allogeneic cells, collected before the transplant. This TCR was sampled from a human patient who received a combined kidney and bone marrow transplant. The CDR3 coding sequence is TGTGCCAGTAGTACGGTCCCCCGAGATACGCAGTATTTT. Residues: CASSTVPRDTQYF.